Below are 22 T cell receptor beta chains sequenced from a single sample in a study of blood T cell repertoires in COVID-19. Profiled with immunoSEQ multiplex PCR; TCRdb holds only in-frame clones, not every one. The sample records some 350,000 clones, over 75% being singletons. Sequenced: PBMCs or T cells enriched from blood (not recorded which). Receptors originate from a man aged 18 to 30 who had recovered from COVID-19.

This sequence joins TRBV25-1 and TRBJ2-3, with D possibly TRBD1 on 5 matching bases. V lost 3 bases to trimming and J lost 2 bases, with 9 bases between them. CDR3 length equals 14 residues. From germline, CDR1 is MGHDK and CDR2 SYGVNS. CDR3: CASSEVDITDTQYF. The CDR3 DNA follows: TGTGCCAGCAGTGAGGTGGACATCACAGATACGCAGTATTTT.

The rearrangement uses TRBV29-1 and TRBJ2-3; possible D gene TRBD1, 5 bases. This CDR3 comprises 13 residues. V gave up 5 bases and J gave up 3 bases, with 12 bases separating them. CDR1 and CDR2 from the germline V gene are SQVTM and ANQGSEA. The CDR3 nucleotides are TGCAGCGTTCTGCAGGGCCGGACAGATACGCAGTATTTT. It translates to CSVLQGRTDTQYF.

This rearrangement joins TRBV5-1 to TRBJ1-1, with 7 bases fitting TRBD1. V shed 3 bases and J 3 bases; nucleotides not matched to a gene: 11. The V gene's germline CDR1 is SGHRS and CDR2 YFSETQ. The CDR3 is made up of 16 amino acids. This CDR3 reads CASSSNGAGGDTEAFF. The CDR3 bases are TGCGCCAGCAGCTCGAATGGTGCAGGGGGAGACACTGAAGCTTTCTTT.

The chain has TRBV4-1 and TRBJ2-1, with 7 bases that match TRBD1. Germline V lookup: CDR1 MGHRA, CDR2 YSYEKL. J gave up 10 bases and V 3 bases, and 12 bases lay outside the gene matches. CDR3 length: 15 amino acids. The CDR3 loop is CASSHPPRDRTEQFF. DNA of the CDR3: TGCGCCAGCAGCCACCCGCCCCGGGACAGAACCGAGCAGTTCTTC.

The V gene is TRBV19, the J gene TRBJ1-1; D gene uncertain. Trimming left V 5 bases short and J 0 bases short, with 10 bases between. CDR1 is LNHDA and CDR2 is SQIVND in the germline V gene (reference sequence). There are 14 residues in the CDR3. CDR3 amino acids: CASSDNMMNTEAFF. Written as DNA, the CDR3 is TGTGCCAGTAGTGACAACATGATGAACACTGAAGCTTTCTTT. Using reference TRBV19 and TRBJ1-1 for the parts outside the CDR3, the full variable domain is DGGITQSPKYLFRKEGQNVTLSCEQNLNHDAMYWYRQDPGQGLRLIYYSQIVNDFQKGDIAEGYSVSREKKESFPLTVTSAQKNPTAFYLCASSDNMMNTEAFFGQGTRLTVV.

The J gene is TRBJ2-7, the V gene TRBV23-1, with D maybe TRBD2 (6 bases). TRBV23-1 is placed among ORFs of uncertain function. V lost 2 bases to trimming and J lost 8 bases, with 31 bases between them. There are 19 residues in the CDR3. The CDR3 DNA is TGCGCCAGCAGTCAAGCCAGCACGCAGGGACTTTCGGGGGAGAGGCAGCAGTACTTC. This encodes CASSQASTQGLSGERQQYF.

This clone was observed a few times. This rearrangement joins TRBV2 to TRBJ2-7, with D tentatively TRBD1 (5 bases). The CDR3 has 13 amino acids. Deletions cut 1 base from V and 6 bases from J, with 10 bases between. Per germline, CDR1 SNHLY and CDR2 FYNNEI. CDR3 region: CASSEGPQGEQYF. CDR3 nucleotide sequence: TGTGCCAGCAGTGAAGGGCCGCAGGGCGAGCAGTACTTC.

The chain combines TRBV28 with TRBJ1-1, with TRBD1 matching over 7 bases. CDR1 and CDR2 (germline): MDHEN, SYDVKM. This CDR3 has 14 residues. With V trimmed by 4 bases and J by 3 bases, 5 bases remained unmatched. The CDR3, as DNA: TGTGCCAGCAGTTACCCCAGGGGGGACACTGAAGCTTTCTTT. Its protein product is CASSYPRGDTEAFF.

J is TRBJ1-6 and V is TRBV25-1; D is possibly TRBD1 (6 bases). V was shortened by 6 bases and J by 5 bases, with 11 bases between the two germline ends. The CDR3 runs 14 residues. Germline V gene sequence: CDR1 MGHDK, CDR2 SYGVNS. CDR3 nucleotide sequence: TGTGCCAGCAGAAAGGACAGTAATAATTCACCCCTCCACTTT. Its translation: CASRKDSNNSPLHF.

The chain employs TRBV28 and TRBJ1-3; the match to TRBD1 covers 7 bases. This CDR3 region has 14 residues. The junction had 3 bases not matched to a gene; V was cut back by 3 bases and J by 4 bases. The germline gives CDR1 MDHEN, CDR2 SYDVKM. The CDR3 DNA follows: TGTGCCAGCAGTTTTGGGACAGTCGGAAACACCATATATTTT. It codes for CASSFGTVGNTIYF. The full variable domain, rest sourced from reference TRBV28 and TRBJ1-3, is DVKVTQSSRYLVKRTGEKVFLECVQDMDHENMFWYRQDPGLGLRLIYFSYDVKMKEKGDIPEGYSVSREKKERFSLILESASTNQTSMYLCASSFGTVGNTIYFGEGSWLTVV.

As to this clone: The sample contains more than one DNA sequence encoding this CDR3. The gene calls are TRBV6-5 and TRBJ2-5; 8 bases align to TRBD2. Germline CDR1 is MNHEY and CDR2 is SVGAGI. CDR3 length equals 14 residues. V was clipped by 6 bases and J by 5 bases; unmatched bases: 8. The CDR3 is CASSPSGGYETQYF. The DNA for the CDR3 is TGTGCCAGCAGCCCCTCGGGAGGGTACGAGACCCAGTACTTC.

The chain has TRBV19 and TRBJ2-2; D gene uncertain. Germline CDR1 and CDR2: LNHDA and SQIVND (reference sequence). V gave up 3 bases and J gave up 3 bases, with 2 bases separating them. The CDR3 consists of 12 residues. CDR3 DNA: TGTGCCAGTAGTATCTACACCGGGGAGCTGTTTTTT. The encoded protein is CASSIYTGELFF. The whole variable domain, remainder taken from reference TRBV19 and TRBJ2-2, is DGGITQSPKYLFRKEGQNVTLSCEQNLNHDAMYWYRQDPGQGLRLIYYSQIVNDFQKGDIAEGYSVSREKKESFPLTVTSAQKNPTAFYLCASSIYTGELFFGEGSRLTVL.

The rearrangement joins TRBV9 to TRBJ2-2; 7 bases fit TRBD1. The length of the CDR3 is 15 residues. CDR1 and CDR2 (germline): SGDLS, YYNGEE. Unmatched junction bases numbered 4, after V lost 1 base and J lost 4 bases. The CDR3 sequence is CASSVRAGGTGELFF. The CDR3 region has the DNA TGTGCCAGCAGCGTAAGGGCAGGGGGCACCGGGGAGCTGTTTTTT.

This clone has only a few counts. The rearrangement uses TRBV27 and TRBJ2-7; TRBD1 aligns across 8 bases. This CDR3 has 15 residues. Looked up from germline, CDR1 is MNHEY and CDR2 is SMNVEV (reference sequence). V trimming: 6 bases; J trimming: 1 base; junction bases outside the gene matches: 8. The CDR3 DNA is TGTGCCAGCAGCTCCGGACAGGGTGGTTCCTACGAGCAGTACTTC. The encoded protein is CASSSGQGGSYEQYF.

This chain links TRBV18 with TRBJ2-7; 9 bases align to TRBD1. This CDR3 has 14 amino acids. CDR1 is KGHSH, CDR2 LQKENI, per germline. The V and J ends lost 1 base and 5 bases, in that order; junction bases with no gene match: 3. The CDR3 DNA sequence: TGTGCCAGCTCACCACGCACAGGGGGCAACGAGCAGTACTTC. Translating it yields CASSPRTGGNEQYF.

For the CDR3, the DNA is TGTGCCGCGGCGGACAGTCTTAACGAGCAGTACTTC. Residues: CAAADSLNEQYF. The chain joins TRBV6-5 to TRBJ2-7, with a weak D call TRBD1 (6 bases). This CDR3 comprises 12 residues. The V and J ends lost 11 bases and 5 bases respectively, with 16 bases between them. CDR1 MNHEY and CDR2 SVGAGI come from the germline V gene.

The CDR3 spells CASSQGPQGITSPLHF. The CDR3, as DNA: TGTGCCAGCAGCCAAGGCCCCCAGGGGATTACTTCACCCCTCCACTTT. V is TRBV4-2 and J is TRBJ1-6; possible D gene TRBD1, 6 bases. CDR1 is LGHNA, CDR2 YNFKEQ, per germline. This CDR3 has 16 residues. V dropped 1 base and J dropped 9 bases, with 16 bases sitting between them.

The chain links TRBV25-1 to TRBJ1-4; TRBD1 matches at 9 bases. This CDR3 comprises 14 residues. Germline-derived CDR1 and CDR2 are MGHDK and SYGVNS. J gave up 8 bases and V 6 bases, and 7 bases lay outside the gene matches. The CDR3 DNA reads TGTGCCAGCAGGGCCGGGACAGGGAACGAAAAACTGTTTTTT. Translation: CASRAGTGNEKLFF.

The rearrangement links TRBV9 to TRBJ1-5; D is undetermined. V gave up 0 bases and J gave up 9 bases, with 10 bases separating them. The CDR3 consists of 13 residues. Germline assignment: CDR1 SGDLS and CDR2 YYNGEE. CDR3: CASSVAPEAPQHF. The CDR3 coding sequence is TGTGCCAGCAGCGTAGCCCCGGAGGCGCCCCAGCATTTT.

CDR3 sequence: CASSAGWGQALKGQYF. CDR3 sequence (DNA): TGTGCCAGTAGTGCAGGATGGGGACAGGCACTGAAGGGGCAGTACTTC. This chain connects TRBV19 to TRBJ2-7, with TRBD1 identical over 8 bases. CDR1 LNHDA and CDR2 SQIVND come from the germline V gene (reference sequence). The V segment lost 5 bases and the J segment 9 bases; nucleotides outside the gene matches: 18. This CDR3 is 16 amino acids long.

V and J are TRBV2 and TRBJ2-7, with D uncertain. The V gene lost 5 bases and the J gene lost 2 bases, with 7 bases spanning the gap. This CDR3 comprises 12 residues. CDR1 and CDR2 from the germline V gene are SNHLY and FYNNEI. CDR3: CASSLATYEQYF. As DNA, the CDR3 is TGTGCCAGCAGTCTGGCCACCTACGAGCAGTACTTC. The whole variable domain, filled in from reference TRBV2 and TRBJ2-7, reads EPEVTQTPSHQVTQMGQEVILRCVPISNHLYFYWYRQILGQKVEFLVSFYNNEISEKSEIFDDQFSVERPDGSNFTLKIRSTKLEDSAMYFCASSLATYEQYFGPGTRLTVT.

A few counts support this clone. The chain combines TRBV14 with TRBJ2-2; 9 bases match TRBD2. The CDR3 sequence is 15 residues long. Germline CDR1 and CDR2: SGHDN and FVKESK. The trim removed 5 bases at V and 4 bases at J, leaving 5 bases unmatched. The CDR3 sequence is CASSWRGGRTGELFF. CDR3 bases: TGTGCCAGCAGCTGGCGGGGGGGCCGCACCGGGGAGCTGTTTTTT.